This is a list of T cell receptor beta chains from one sample in a study of shared clonotypes between healthy human individuals. The table came from immunoSEQ multiplex PCR; TCRdb's copy has only in-frame clones and leaves some out. The sample lists under 2.5 million clones; about 90% were seen once. The sequenced sample was naive CD4+ T cells from PBMCs. Every receptor here comes from a man between 18 and 29 years old in good health. Some clones in this sample may be carry-over from other donors' samples. Both conserved end residues are part of each CDR3. Fields, in order: D gene, J gene, clone size, V gene, CDR3 DNA, CDR3 protein. A D gene is named only where the DNA matches it firmly. Clone size is given for some rows only: seen once, a few or many times, or a class if the clone is expanded.

NA | TRBJ2-4 | NA | TRBV7-9 | TGTGCCAGCAGCTCCTTTGGAGGGAAGGCCAAAAACATTCAGTACTTC | CASSSFGGKAKNIQYF
TRBD1 | TRBJ2-7 | NA | TRBV28 | TGTGCCAGCAGTTTGGGGACAGGGGGCCAGAGCTCCTACGAGCAGTACTTC | CASSLGTGGQSSYEQYF
TRBD1 | TRBJ2-7 | NA | TRBV28 | TGTGCCAGCAGTTTATCAGGGGGAGATGACTACGAGCAGTACTTC | CASSLSGGDDYEQYF
NA | TRBJ2-1 | NA | TRBV28 | TGTGCCAGCATTTCCCGGGCCTCCACCTCCTACAATGAGCAGTTCTTC | CASISRASTSYNEQFF
NA | TRBJ2-1 | NA | TRBV5-6 | TGTGCCAGCAGCTCCCTCGACAATGAGCAGTTCTTC | CASSSLDNEQFF
NA | TRBJ1-1 | NA | TRBV6-5 | TGTGCCAGCAGTTACTCGGGGAAGAACACTGAAGCTTTCTTT | CASSYSGKNTEAFF
TRBD2 | TRBJ2-7 | NA | TRBV2 | TGTGCCAGCAGTGGGCGAGCGGGAGTAACCTACGAGCAGTACTTC | CASSGRAGVTYEQYF
NA | TRBJ1-1 | NA | TRBV18 | TGTGCCAGCTCACCAAGAATATTAGGGGAGTTGAACACTGAAGCTTTCTTT | CASSPRILGELNTEAFF
NA | TRBJ2-7 | NA | TRBV19 | TGTGCCAGTAGTATCTACGGGGCGGGGGAGCAGTACTTC | CASSIYGAGEQYF
NA | TRBJ1-2 | few | TRBV6-1 | TGTGCCAGCAGTGCGGGCAGGGGAGACTATGGCTACACCTTC | CASSAGRGDYGYTF
NA | TRBJ2-1 | NA | TRBV2 | TGTGCCAGCAGGCAGACTAGTCCCGAGCAGTTCTTC | CASRQTSPEQFF
NA | TRBJ2-7 | NA | TRBV29-1 | TGCAGCGTTGATTCCGGGACCGGGAACGAGCAGTACTTC | CSVDSGTGNEQYF
TRBD2 | TRBJ2-3 | NA | TRBV6-1 | TGTGCCAGCAGTGAATGGGGGGGGCTAGCGGGAGGGTCGGATACGCAGTATTTT | CASSEWGGLAGGSDTQYF
TRBD1 | TRBJ1-4 | NA | TRBV19 | TGTGCCAGTAGTGCACCGGGACAGTTTCGAAAAAAACTGTTTTTT | CASSAPGQFRKKLFF
NA | TRBJ2-4 | NA | TRBV30 | TGTGCCTGGAGTGTCGGGGGTTCGGTGATCAAAAACATTCAGTACTTC | CAWSVGGSVIKNIQYF
NA | TRBJ2-5 | NA | TRBV6-5 | TGTGCCAGCAGTTACTCAGGGAGTCGGGAGACCCAGTACTTC | CASSYSGSRETQYF
TRBD1 | TRBJ1-2 | NA | TRBV6-5 | TGTGCCAGCAGCCGGGACAGGGGTCACTATGGCTACACCTTC | CASSRDRGHYGYTF
NA | TRBJ2-7 | NA | TRBV29-1 | TGCAGCGTTCGGGCGGTCTCCTACGAGCAGTACTTC | CSVRAVSYEQYF
NA | TRBJ1-6 | NA | TRBV5-8 | TGTGCCAGCAGCTTGTACCAGGGGTGGGATTCACCCCTCCACTTT | CASSLYQGWDSPLHF
NA | TRBJ2-5 | NA | TRBV4-1 | TGCGCCAGCAGCCAAAGGCAGATTGAAGAGACCCAGTACTTC | CASSQRQIEETQYF
NA | TRBJ1-5 | NA | TRBV7-2 | TGTGCCAGCAGCTTGGAGGAGGGGAGCAATCAGCCCCAGCATTTT | CASSLEEGSNQPQHF
NA | TRBJ1-2 | NA | TRBV6-1 | TGTGCCAGCGCTGCTGGTCCCGATTATGGCTACACCTTC | CASAAGPDYGYTF
TRBD2 | TRBJ2-1 | NA | TRBV7-9 | TGTGCCAGCAGCTTACCAAGCGGGAGGGCCAGCAGCGATGAGCAGTTCTTC | CASSLPSGRASSDEQFF
TRBD1 | TRBJ1-5 | NA | TRBV29-1 | TGCAGCGTTCGGGACAGCCCCGATGGGCCCCAGCATTTT | CSVRDSPDGPQHF
NA | TRBJ2-5 | NA | TRBV2 | TGTGCCAGCAGTGGGATGACTAGGCAAGAGACCCAGTACTTC | CASSGMTRQETQYF
NA | TRBJ1-1 | NA | TRBV29-1 | TGCAGCGTTGTAGGAGGGGATGAGACTGAAGCTTTCTTT | CSVVGGDETEAFF
NA | TRBJ2-2 | NA | TRBV2 | TGTGCCAGCAGTGGATCCCTACCCACCGGGGAGCTGTTTTTT | CASSGSLPTGELFF
NA | TRBJ1-1 | NA | TRBV27 | TGTGCCAGCAGTTTATCTTTTCCCACTGAAGCTTTCTTT | CASSLSFPTEAFF
NA | TRBJ2-7 | NA | TRBV28 | TGTGCCAGCAGTTGGGTCCAGGGTTCCTACGAGCAGTACTTC | CASSWVQGSYEQYF
TRBD2 | TRBJ2-1 | NA | TRBV5-4 | TGTGCCAGCAGCTCCCGGACTAGCGGGGGTAGGAGTGAGCAGTTCTTC | CASSSRTSGGRSEQFF
NA | TRBJ2-7 | once | TRBV10-2 | TGCGCCAGCAGTGGGCAGAACTCCTACGAGCAGTACTTC | CASSGQNSYEQYF
NA | TRBJ2-7 | NA | TRBV5-4 | TGTGCCAGCAGCCGAGGGGCTCGGGAAGACGAGCAGTACTTC | CASSRGAREDEQYF
NA | TRBJ2-5 | NA | TRBV5-5 | TGTGCCAGCAGCTTAACTCTCCTCCAAGAGACCCAGTACTTC | CASSLTLLQETQYF
NA | TRBJ1-1 | NA | TRBV6-5 | TGTGCCAGCGGAAGAGAATTGGAGGGCACTGAAGCTTTCTTT | CASGRELEGTEAFF
NA | TRBJ1-5 | NA | TRBV6-6 | TGTGCCAGCAAGGGTAGCAATCAGCCCCAGCATTTT | CASKGSNQPQHF
TRBD2 | TRBJ2-2 | once | TRBV7-3 | TGTGCCAGCAGCTTTCGGCTAGCGGACACCGGGGAGCTGTTTTTT | CASSFRLADTGELFF
TRBD1 | TRBJ1-2 | NA | TRBV29-1 | TGCAGCGTCGTAGGTTTAGGACAGGTCTATGGCTACACCTTC | CSVVGLGQVYGYTF
NA | TRBJ1-1 | NA | TRBV27 | TGTGCCAGCAGTTTATGGGGGCGGGTTGGCACTGAAGCTTTCTTT | CASSLWGRVGTEAFF
NA | TRBJ1-2 | NA | TRBV7-9 | TGTGCCAGCAGCTTGACAGAGGGTTATGGCTACACCTTC | CASSLTEGYGYTF
NA | TRBJ1-1 | NA | TRBV18 | TGTGCCAGCTCGGCCCGACAGGAGAAGAACACTGAAGCTTTCTTT | CASSARQEKNTEAFF
TRBD2 | TRBJ2-5 | NA | TRBV28 | TGTGCCAGCAGTTTAGAGGAGTGGGCTAGCGGACGGGGGGCCCAGTACTTC | CASSLEEWASGRGAQYF
NA | TRBJ2-7 | NA | TRBV18 | TGTGCCAGCTCACCAGGGCTCGGACCGGGCCTAGCGCCCTACGAGCAGTACTTC | CASSPGLGPGLAPYEQYF
TRBD1 | TRBJ2-7 | NA | TRBV4-1 | TGCGCCAGCAGCCAAGACCGGGACAGGGCCTACGAGCAGTACTTC | CASSQDRDRAYEQYF
NA | TRBJ1-1 | few | TRBV5-1 | TGCGCCAGCAGCCCCGAGGGAGGTGGGCTATTGGCTGAAGCTTTCTTT | CASSPEGGGLLAEAFF
NA | TRBJ2-7 | NA | TRBV5-8 | TGTGCCAGCAGCTTGGCCCCTCCGGGTGAGCAGTACTTC | CASSLAPPGEQYF
TRBD2 | TRBJ2-7 | NA | TRBV25-1 | TGTGCCAGCAGTAGAACCGGGACTAGGTTTGCGGTGCAGTACTTC | CASSRTGTRFAVQYF
TRBD2 | TRBJ2-7 | NA | TRBV2 | TGTGCCAGCAGTTGGGTAGCGCCCCCGGGGGGCGAGCAGTACTTC | CASSWVAPPGGEQYF
NA | TRBJ2-5 | NA | TRBV5-1 | TGCGCCAGCAGCTTGCAGTCAGGGAGGGAGACCCAGTACTTC | CASSLQSGRETQYF
TRBD2 | TRBJ2-1 | NA | TRBV5-6 | TGTGCCAGCAGCTTGGAGGGACTAGCGGGAGTATCCTACAATGAGCAGTTCTTC | CASSLEGLAGVSYNEQFF
NA | TRBJ1-2 | once | TRBV11-1 | TGTGCCAGCAGCCTCAGGGGCAGCTATGGCTACACCTTC | CASSLRGSYGYTF
NA | TRBJ1-4 | NA | TRBV4-1 | TGCGCCAGCAGCCAAGCCCCTGGACGGTTTAATGAAAAACTGTTTTTT | CASSQAPGRFNEKLFF
NA | TRBJ1-6 | NA | TRBV30 | TGTGCCTGGAGTCCGTCGCCGGAGAAATGGCGAAGGGTTTATTCACCCCTCCACTTT | CAWSPSPEKWRRVYSPLHF
NA | TRBJ1-1 | NA | TRBV11-2 | TGTGCCAGCGGCCCCGGTCAGGGGTGGACTGAAGCTTTCTTT | CASGPGQGWTEAFF
NA | TRBJ1-2 | NA | TRBV13 | TGTGCCAGCAGCTCCCGGACAGCGATTTATGGCTACACCTTC | CASSSRTAIYGYTF